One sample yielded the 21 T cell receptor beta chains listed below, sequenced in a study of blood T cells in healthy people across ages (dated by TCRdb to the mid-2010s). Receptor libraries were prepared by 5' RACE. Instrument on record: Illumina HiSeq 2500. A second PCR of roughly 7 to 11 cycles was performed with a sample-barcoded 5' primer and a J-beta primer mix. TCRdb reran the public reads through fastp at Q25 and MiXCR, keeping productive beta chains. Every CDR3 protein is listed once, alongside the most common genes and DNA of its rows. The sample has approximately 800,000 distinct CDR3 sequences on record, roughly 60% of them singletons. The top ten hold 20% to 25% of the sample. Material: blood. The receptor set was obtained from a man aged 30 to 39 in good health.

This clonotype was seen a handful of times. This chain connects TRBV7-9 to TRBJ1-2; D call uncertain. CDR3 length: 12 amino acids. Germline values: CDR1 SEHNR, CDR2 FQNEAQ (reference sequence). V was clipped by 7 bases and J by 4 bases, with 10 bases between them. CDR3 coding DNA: TGTGCCAGCATCGAACTCCCCTATGGCTACACCTTC. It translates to CASIELPYGYTF.

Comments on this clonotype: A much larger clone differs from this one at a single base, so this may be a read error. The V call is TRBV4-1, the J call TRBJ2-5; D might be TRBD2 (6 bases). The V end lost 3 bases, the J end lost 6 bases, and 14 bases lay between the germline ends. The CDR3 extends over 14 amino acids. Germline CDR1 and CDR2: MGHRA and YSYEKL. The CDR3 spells CASSHGGSSKTQYF. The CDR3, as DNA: TGCGCCAGCAGCCATGGAGGGTCATCGAAGACCCAGTACTTC.

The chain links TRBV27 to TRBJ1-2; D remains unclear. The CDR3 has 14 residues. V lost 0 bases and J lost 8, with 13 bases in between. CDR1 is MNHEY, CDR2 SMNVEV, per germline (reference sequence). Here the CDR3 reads CASSLSPGAPGYTF. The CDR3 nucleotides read TGTGCCAGCAGTTTATCTCCAGGAGCTCCCGGCTACACCTTC.

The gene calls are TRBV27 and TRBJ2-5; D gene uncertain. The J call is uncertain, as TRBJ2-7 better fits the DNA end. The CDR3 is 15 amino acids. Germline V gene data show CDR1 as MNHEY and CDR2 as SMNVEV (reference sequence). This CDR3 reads CASSLMGIGFYEQYF. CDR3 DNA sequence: TGTGCCAGCAGTTTGATGGGTATTGGATTCTACGAGCAGTACTTC.

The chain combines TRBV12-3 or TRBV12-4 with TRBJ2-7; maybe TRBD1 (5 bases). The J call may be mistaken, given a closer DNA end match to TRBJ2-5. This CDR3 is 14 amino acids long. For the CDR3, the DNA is TGTGCCAGCAGTTCTGGGTATGGACATGGGACCCAGTACTTC. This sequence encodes CASSSGYGHGTQYF.

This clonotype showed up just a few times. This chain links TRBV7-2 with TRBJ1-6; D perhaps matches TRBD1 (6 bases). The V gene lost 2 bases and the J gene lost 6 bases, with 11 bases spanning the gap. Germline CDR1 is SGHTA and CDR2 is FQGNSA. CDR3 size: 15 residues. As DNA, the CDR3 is TGTGCCAGCAGCTTACAGGGGCACTCTAATTCACCCCTCCACTTT. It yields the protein CASSLQGHSNSPLHF.

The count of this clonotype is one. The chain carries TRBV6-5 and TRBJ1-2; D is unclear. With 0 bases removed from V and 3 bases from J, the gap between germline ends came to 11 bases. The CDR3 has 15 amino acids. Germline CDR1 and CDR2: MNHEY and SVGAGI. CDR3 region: CASSYSMGGYYGYTF. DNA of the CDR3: TGTGCCAGCAGTTACTCGATGGGAGGGTACTATGGCTACACCTTC.

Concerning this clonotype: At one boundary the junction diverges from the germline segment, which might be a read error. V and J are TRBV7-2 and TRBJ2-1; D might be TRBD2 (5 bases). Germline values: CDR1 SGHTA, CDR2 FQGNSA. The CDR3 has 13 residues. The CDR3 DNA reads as TGTGCCAGCAGCCCCAGCCGGGGTTTTGAGCAGTTCTTT. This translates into CASSPSRGFEQFF.

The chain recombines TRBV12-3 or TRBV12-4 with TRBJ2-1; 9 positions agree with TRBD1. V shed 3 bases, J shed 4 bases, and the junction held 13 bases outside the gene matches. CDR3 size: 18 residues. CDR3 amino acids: CASSFFMVAGQGYNEQFF. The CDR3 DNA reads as TGTGCCAGCAGTTTCTTCATGGTTGCGGGACAGGGATACAATGAGCAGTTCTTC.

The DNA for the CDR3 is TGTGCCAGCAGCCAAATAGGGGGCTATGGCTACACCTTC. Amino acids: CASSQIGGYGYTF. The V call is TRBV3-1, the J call TRBJ1-2; tentative D call: TRBD1 (6 bases). Trimming stripped 2 bases from V and 4 bases from J, with 8 bases between. Germline assignment: CDR1 LGHDT and CDR2 YNNKEL (reference sequence). There are 13 residues in the CDR3.

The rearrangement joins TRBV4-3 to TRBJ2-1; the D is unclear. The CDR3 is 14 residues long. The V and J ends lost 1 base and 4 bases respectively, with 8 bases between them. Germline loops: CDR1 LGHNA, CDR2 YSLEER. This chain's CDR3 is CASSQGRNYNEQFF. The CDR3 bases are TGCGCCAGCAGCCAAGGCAGAAATTACAATGAGCAGTTCTTC.

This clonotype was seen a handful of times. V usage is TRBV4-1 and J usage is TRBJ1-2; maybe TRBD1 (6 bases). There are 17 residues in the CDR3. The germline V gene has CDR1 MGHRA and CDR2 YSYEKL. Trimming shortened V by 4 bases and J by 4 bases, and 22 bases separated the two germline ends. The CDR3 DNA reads TGCGCCAGCAGCCCTCGGGACATACAACCAGAGGTCTATGGCTACACCTTC. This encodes CASSPRDIQPEVYGYTF.

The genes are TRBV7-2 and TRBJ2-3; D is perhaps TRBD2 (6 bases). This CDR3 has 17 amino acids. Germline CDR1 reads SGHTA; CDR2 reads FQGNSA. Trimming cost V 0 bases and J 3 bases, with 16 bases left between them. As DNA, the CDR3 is TGTGCCAGCAGCTTAGCGATGCGGGAATGGGGTACAGATACGCAGTATTTT. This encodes CASSLAMREWGTDTQYF.

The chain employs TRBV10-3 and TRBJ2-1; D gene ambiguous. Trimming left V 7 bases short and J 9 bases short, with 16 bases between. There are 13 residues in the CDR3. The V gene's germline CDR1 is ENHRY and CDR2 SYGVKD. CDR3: CAINELGRGEQFF. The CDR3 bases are TGTGCCATCAACGAATTGGGCCGAGGTGAGCAGTTCTTC.

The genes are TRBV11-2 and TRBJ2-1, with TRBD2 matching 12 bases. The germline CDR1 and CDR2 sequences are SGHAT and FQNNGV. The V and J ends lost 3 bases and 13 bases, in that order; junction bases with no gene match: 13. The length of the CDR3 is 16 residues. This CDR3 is CASSFGTSGPKETQFF. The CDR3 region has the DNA TGTGCCAGCAGCTTTGGGACTAGCGGGCCTAAAGAGACCCAGTTCTTC.

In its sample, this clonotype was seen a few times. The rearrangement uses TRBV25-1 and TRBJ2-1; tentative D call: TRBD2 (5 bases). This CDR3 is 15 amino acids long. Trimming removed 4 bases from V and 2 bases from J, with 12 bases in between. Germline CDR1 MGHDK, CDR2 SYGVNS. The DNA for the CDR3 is TGTGCCAGCAGTGCTGTCGGGAAGACCTACAATGAGCAGTTCTTC. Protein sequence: CASSAVGKTYNEQFF.

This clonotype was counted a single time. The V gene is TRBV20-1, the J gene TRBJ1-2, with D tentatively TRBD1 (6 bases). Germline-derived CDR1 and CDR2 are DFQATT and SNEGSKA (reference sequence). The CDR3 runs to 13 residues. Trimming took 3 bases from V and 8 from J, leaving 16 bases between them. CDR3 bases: TGCAGTGCTAGTCCAAGGACAGTTGAGGGCTACACCTTC. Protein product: CSASPRTVEGYTF.

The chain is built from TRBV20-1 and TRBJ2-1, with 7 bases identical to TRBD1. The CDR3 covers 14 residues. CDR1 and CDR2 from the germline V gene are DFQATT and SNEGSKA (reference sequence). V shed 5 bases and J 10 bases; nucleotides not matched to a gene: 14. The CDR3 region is CSAAMTGTVGEQFF. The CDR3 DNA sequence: TGCAGTGCTGCAATGACAGGGACGGTAGGGGAGCAGTTCTTC.

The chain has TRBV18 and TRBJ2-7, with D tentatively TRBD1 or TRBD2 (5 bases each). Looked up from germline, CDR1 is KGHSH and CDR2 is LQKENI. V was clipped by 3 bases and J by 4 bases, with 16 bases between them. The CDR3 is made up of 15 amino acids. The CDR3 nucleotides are TGTGCCAGCTCACCCACCGGGACCGCCTTGTACGAGCAGTACTTC. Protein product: CASSPTGTALYEQYF.

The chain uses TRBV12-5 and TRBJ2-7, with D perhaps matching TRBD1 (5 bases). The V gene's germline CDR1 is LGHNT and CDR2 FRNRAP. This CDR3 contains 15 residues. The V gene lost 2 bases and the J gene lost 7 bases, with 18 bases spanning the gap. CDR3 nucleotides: TGTGCTAGTGGTTTGCCTGTGCAGGGAAGGGGTGAGCAGTACTTC. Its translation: CASGLPVQGRGEQYF.

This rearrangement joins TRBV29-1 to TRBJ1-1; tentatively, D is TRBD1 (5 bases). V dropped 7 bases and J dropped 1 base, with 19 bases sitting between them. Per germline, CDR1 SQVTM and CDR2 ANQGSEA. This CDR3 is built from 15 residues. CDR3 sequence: CSAEGMGGANTEAFF. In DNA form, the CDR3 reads TGCAGCGCCGAAGGGATGGGGGGTGCGAACACTGAAGCTTTCTTT.